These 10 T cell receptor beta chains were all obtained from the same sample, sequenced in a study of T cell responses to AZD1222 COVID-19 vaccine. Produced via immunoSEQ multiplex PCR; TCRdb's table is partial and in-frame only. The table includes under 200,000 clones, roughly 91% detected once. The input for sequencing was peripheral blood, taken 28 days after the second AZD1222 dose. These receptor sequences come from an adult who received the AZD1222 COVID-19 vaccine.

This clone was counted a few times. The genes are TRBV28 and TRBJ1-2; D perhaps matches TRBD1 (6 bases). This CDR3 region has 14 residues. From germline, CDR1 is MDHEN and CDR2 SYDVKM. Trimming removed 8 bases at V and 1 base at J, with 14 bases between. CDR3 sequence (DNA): TGTGCCAGCGGTCCCGGGACATTTAACTATGGCTACACCTTC. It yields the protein CASGPGTFNYGYTF.

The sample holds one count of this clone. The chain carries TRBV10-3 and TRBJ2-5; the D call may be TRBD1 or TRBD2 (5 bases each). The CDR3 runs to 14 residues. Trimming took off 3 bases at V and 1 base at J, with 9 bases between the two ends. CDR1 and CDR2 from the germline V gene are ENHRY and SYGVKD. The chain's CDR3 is CAISERDLQETQYF. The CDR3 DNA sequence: TGTGCCATCAGTGAAAGGGACCTCCAAGAGACCCAGTACTTC.

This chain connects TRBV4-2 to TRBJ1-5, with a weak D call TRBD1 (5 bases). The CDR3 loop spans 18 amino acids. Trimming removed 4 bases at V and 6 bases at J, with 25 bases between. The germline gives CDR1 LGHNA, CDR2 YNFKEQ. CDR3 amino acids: CASSLSTGRKAQGQPQHF. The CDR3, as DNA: TGTGCCAGCAGCCTCTCGACGGGACGGAAGGCCCAGGGTCAGCCCCAGCATTTT.

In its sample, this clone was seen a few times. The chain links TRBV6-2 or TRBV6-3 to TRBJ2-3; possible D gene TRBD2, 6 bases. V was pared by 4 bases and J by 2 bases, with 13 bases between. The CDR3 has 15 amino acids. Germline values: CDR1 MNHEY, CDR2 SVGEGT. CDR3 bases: TGTGCCAGCAGTTCTAGCGAGCGAGACACAGATACGCAGTATTTT. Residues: CASSSSERDTDTQYF.

The CDR3 is CARSRGRSDHNEQFF. DNA of the CDR3: TGTGCCAGAAGCCGCGGGAGGTCGGACCACAATGAGCAGTTCTTC. This chain connects TRBV5-3 to TRBJ2-1, with 8 bases matching TRBD2. TRBV5-3 is labeled an ORF, and its function is uncertain. The CDR3 length is 15 residues. The V and J ends lost 4 bases and 5 bases, in that order; junction bases with no gene match: 8.

DNA for the CDR3: TGTGCCAGCAGTACTATAGGAACTAATGAAAAACTGTTTTTT. Translated, it gives CASSTIGTNEKLFF. This chain links TRBV27 with TRBJ1-4; D is uncertain. The ends were cut back, 5 bases at V and 1 base at J, with 8 bases in the middle. CDR3 length: 14 residues. In germline, CDR1 is MNHEY, CDR2 SMNVEV (reference sequence). The complete variable domain, with remaining parts taken from reference TRBV27 and TRBJ1-4, reads EAQVTQNPRYLITVTGKKLTVTCSQNMNHEYMSWYRQDPGLGLRQIYYSMNVEVTDKGDVPEGYKVSRKEKRNFPLILESPSPNQTSLYFCASSTIGTNEKLFFGSGTQLSVL.

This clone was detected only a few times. The CDR3 coding sequence is TGTGCCAGCAGCCCATATGGGCGGGGGACCCCTAACGAGCAGTACTTC. It is translated as CASSPYGRGTPNEQYF. The chain carries TRBV7-6 and TRBJ2-7; 7 nucleotides agree with TRBD2. The CDR3 length is 16 residues. The V gene's germline CDR1 is SGHVS and CDR2 FNYEAQ. V lost 5 bases and J lost 5; bases outside the gene matches: 15.

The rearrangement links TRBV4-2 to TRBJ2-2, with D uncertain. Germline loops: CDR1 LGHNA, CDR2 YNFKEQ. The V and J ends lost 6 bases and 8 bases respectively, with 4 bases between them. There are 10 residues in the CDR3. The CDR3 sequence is CASRGGELFF. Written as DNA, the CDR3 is TGTGCCAGCAGGGGGGGGGAGCTGTTTTTT.

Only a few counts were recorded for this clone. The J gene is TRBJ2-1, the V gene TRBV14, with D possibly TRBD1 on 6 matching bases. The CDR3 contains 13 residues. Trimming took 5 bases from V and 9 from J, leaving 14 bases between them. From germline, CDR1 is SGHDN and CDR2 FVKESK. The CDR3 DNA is TGTGCCAGCAGCGCCCAGGGGCCTGTTGAGCAGTTCTTC. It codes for CASSAQGPVEQFF. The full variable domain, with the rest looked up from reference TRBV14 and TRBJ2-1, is EAGVTQFPSHSVIEKGQTVTLRCDPISGHDNLYWYRRVMGKEIKFLLHFVKESKQDESGMPNNRFLAERTGGTYSTLKVQPAELEDSGVYFCASSAQGPVEQFFGPGTRLTVL.

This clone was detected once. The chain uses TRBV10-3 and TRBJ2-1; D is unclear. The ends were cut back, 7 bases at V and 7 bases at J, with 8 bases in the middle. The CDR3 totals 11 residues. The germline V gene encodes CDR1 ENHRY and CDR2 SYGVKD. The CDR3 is CAITAANEQFF. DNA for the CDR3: TGTGCCATCACCGCGGCAAATGAGCAGTTCTTC.